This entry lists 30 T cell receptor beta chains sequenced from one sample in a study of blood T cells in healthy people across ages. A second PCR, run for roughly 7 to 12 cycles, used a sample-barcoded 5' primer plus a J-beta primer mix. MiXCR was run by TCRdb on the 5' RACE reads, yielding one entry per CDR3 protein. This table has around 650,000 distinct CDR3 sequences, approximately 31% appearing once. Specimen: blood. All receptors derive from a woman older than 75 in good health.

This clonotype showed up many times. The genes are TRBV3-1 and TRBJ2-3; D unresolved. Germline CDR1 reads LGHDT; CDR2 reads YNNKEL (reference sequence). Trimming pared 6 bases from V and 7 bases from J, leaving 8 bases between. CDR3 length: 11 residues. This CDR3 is CASSSGYTQYF. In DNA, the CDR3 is TGTGCCAGCAGTTCCGGTTATACGCAGTATTTT.

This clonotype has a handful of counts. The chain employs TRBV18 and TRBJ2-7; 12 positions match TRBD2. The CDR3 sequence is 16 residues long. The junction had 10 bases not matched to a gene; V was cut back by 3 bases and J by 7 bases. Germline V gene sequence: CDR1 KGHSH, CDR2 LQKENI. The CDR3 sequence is CASSPPSGGGYNEQYF. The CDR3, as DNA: TGTGCCAGCTCACCTCCTAGCGGGGGGGGATACAATGAGCAGTACTTC. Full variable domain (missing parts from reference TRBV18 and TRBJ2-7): NAGVMQNPRHLVRRRGQEARLRCSPMKGHSHVYWYRQLPEEGLKFMVYLQKENIIDESGMPKERFSAEFPKEGPSILRIQQVVRGDSAAYFCASSPPSGGGYNEQYFGPGTRLTVT.

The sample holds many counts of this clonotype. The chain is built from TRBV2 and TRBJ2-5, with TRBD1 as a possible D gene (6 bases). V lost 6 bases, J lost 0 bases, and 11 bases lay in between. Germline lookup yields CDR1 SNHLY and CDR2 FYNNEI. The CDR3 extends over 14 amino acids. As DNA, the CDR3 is TGTGCCAGCAGGACCGGGACACACCAAGAGACCCAGTACTTC. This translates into CASRTGTHQETQYF.

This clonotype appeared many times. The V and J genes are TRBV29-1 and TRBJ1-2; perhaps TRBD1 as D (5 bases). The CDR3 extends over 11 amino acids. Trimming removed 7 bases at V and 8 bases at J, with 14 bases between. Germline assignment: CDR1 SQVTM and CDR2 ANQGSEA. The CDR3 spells CSGFSGRGYTF. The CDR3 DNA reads TGCAGCGGATTCTCAGGGCGAGGCTACACCTTC. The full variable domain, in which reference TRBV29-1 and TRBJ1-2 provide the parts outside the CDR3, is SAVISQKPSRDICQRGTSLTIQCQVDSQVTMMFWYRQQPGQSLTLIATANQGSEATYESGFVIDKFPISRPNLTFSTLTVSNMSPEDSSIYLCSGFSGRGYTFGSGTRLTVV.

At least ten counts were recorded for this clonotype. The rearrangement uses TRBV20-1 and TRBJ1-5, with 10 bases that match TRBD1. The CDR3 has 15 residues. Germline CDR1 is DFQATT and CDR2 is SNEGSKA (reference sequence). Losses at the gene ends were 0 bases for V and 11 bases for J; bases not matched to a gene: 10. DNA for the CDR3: TGCAGTGCTAGAGAAGCCGGGACAGGGGACATGTCCCAGCATTTT. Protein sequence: CSAREAGTGDMSQHF.

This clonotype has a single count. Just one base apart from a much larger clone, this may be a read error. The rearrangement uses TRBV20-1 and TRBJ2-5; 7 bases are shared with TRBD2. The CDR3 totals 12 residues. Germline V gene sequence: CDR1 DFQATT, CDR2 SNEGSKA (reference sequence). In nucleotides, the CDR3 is TGCAGTGCGGGGAAAAGCGGGGAGACCCAGAACTTC. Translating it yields CSAGKSGETQNF.

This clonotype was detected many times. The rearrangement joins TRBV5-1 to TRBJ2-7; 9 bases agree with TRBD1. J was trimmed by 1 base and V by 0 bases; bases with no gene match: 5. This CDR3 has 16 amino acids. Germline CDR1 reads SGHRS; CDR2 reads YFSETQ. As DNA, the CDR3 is TGCGCCAGCAGCTTGGCCGGGACAGGGAATTCCTACGAGCAGTACTTC. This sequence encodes CASSLAGTGNSYEQYF.

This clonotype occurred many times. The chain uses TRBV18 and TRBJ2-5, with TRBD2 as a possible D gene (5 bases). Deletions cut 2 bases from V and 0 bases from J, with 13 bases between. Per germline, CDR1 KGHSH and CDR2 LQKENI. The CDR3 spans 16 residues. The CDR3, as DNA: TGTGCCAGCTCACCAGTTACGAGGACTTACCAAGAGACCCAGTACTTC. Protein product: CASSPVTRTYQETQYF.

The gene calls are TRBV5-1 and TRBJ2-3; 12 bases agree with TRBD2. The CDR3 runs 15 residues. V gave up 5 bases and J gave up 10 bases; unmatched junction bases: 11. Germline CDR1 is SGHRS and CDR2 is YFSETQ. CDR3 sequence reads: CASSLASSGGASQYF. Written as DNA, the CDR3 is TGCGCCAGCAGTTTAGCTTCTAGCGGGGGGGCTTCGCAGTATTTT.

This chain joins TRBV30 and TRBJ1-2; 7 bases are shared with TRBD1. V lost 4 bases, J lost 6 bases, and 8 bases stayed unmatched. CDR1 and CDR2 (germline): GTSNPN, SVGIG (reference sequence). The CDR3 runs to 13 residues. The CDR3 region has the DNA TGTGCCTGGATGAGGGGGCAGGGCGATGGCTACACCTTC. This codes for CAWMRGQGDGYTF.

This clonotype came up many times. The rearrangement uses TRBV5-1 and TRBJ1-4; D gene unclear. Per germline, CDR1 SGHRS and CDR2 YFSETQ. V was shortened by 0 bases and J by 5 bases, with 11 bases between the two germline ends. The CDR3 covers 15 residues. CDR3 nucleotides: TGCGCCAGCAGCTTGGCCTATGGCGAGAATGAAAAACTGTTTTTT. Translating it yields CASSLAYGENEKLFF.

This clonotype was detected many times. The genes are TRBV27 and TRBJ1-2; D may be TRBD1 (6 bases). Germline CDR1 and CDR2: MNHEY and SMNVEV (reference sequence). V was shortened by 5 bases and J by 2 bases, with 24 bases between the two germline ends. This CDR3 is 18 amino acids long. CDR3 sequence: CASSTVTGGGGRNYGYTF. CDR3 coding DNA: TGTGCCAGCAGTACTGTCACCGGGGGGGGCGGGAGAAACTATGGCTACACCTTC.

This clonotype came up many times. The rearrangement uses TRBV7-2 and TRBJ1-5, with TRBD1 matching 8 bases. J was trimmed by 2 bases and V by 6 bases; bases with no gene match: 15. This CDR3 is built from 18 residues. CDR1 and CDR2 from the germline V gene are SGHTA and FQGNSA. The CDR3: CASSPLGSGTGRNQPQHF. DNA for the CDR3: TGTGCCAGCAGTCCACTCGGATCCGGGACAGGCCGCAATCAGCCCCAGCATTTT.

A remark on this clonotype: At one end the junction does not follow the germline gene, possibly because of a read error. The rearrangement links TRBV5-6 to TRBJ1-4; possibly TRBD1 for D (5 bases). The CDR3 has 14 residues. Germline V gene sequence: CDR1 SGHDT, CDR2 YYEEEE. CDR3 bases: TGTGCCAACAGCTTGGTGGTAGGGGATGAAAAACTGTTTTTT. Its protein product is CANSLVVGDEKLFF.

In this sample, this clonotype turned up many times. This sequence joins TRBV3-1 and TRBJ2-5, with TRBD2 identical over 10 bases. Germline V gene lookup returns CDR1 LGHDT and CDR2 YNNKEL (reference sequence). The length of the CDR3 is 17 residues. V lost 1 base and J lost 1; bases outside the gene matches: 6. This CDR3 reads CASSQAISGGTQETQYF. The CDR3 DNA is TGTGCCAGCAGCCAAGCGATTAGCGGGGGGACCCAAGAGACCCAGTACTTC.

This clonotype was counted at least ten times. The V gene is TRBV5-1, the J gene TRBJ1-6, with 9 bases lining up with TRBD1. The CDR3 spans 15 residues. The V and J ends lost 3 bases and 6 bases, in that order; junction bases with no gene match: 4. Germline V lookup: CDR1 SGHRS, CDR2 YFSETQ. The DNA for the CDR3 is TGCGCCAGCAGCTCACCGGGACAGGGTAATTCACCCCTCCACTTT. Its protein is CASSSPGQGNSPLHF.

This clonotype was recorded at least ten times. As DNA, the CDR3 is TGCGCCAGCAGCTTGGGGGCGGGTGCGGGGACCCAGTACTTC. Its translation is CASSLGAGAGTQYF. This sequence joins TRBV5-1 and TRBJ2-5; D possibly corresponds to TRBD2 (5 bases). CDR3 length: 14 residues. Germline lookup yields CDR1 SGHRS and CDR2 YFSETQ. With 0 bases removed from V and 7 bases from J, the gap between germline ends came to 13 bases.

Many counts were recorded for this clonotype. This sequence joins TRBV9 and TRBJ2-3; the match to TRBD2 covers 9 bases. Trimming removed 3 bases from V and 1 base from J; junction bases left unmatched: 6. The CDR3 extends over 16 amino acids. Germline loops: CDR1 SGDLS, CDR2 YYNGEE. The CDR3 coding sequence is TGTGCCAGCAGCGCCAAACTAGCGGGCCGCACAGATACGCAGTATTTT. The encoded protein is CASSAKLAGRTDTQYF.

The CDR3 region is CASSFYDSTDTQYF. The DNA for the CDR3 is TGTGCCAGCAGCTTTTATGACAGCACAGATACGCAGTATTTT. The chain couples TRBV7-9 to TRBJ2-3; D is unclear. Germline CDR1 is SEHNR and CDR2 is FQNEAQ (reference sequence). This CDR3 spans 14 amino acids. Trimming took off 3 bases at V and 0 bases at J, with 7 bases between the two ends.

The CDR3 DNA reads as TGTGCCAGCTCCCGCGGGGACGCCTACGGCTACACCTTC. Its protein product is CASSRGDAYGYTF. The chain combines TRBV28 with TRBJ1-2; TRBD1 is a possible D gene (5 bases). The V end was cut by 8 bases, the J end by 8 bases, with 18 bases between. Germline CDR1 reads MDHEN; CDR2 reads SYDVKM. CDR3 length: 13 amino acids.

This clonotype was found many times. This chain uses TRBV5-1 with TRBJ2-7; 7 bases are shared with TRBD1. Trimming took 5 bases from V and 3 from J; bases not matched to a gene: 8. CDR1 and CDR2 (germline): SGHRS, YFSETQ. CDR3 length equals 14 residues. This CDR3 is CASSLDRENYEQYF. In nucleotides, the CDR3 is TGCGCCAGCAGTCTCGACAGGGAAAACTACGAGCAGTACTTC.

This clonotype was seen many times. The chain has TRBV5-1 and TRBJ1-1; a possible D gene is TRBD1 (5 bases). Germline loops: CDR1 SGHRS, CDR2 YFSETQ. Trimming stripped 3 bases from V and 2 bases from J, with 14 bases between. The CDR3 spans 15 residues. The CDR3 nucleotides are TGCGCCAGCAGCTCGGCGGGGGACGGAAACACTGAAGCTTTCTTT. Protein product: CASSSAGDGNTEAFF.

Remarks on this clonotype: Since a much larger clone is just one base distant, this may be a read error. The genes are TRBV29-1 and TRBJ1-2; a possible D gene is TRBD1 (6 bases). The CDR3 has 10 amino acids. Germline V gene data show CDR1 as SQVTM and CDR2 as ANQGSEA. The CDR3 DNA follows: TGCAGCGTTGAAGGCAGGGGCTGCACCTTC. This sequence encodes CSVEGRGCTF.

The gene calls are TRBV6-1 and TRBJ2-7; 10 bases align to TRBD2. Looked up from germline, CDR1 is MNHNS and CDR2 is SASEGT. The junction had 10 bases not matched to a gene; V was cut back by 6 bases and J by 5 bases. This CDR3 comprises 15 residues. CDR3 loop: CASRFSGGRGNEQYF. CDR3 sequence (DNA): TGTGCCAGCAGGTTTAGCGGGGGGCGAGGGAACGAGCAGTACTTC.

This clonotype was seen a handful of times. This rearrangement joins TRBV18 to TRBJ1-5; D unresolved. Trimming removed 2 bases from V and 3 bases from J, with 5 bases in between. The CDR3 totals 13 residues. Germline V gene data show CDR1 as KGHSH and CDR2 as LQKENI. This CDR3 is CASSPEINQPQHF. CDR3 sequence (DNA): TGTGCCAGCTCACCAGAGATCAATCAGCCCCAGCATTTT.

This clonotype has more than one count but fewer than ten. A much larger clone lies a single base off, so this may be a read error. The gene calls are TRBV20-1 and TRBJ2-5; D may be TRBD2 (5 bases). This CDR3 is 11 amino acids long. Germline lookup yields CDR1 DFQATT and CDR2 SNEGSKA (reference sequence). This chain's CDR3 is CRARAKWEQYF. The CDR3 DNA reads TGCAGGGCTAGAGCTAAATGGGAGCAGTACTTC.

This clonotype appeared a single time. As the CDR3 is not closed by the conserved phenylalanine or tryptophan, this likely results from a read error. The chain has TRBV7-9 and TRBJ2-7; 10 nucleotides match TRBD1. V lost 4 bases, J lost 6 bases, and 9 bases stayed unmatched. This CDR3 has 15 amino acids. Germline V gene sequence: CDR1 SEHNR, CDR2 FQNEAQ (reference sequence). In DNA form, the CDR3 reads TGTGCCAGCAGCTATAACTGGGACAGGGGTGGCGAGCAGTACTTA. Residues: CASSYNWDRGGEQYL.

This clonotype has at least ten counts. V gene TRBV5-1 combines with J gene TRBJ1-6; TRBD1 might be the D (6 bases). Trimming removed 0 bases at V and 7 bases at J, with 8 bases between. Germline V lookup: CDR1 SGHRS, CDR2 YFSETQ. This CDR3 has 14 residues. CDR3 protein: CASSLAGTNSPLHF. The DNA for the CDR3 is TGCGCCAGCAGCTTGGCTGGGACAAATTCACCCCTCCACTTT.

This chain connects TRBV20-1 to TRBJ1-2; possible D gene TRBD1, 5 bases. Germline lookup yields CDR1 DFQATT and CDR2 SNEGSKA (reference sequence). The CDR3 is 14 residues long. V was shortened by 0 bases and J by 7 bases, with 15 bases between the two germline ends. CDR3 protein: CSARDEGTVGGYTF. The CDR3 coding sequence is TGCAGTGCTAGAGATGAAGGGACCGTGGGTGGCTACACCTTC.

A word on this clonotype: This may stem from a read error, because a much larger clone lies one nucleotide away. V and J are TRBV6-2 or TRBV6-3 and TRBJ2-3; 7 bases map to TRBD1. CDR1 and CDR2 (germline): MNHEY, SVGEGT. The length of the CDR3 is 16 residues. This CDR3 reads CARSYVTGRGTDTQYF. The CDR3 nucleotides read TGTGCCCGCAGTTACGTGACAGGGAGAGGGACAGATACGCAGTATTTT.